Each of the 2 T cell receptor beta chains below was sequenced from the same sample in a study of cytomegalovirus exposure and HLA in healthy donors. In the PCR, 60 Vbeta and 13 Jbeta primers were used. The repertoire was sequenced with immunoSEQ multiplex PCR; TCRdb's copy has only in-frame clones and lacks some. The sample consists of roughly 99,000 clones, 77% of them appearing once. The sequencing input was PBMCs. All receptors derive from a male donor in good health and CMV-seronegative.

V usage is TRBV6-5 and J usage is TRBJ1-2; the D gene is possibly TRBD1 (6 bases). This CDR3 comprises 15 residues. The germline gives CDR1 MNHEY, CDR2 SVGAGI. Trimming removed 4 bases at V and 3 bases at J, with 15 bases between. CDR3 sequence: CASSSPQGHHYGYTF. CDR3 DNA: TGTGCCAGCAGTTCCCCTCAGGGGCACCACTATGGCTACACCTTC.

The rearrangement joins TRBV7-3 to TRBJ1-5, with 8 bases aligning to TRBD1. V lost 4 bases, J lost 2 bases, and 10 bases stayed unmatched. The germline CDR1 and CDR2 sequences are SGHTA and FQGTGA. The CDR3 is made up of 17 amino acids. The CDR3: CASSSLSQGDGNQPQHF. DNA of the CDR3: TGTGCCAGCAGCTCTTTGTCACAGGGGGATGGCAATCAGCCCCAGCATTTT.